These 27 T cell receptor beta chains were sequenced from one sample in a study of blood T cell repertoires in COVID-19 (dated by TCRdb to 2020 to 2021). Library preparation employed the immunoSEQ multiplex PCR assay. Sourced from immuneACCESS, this table was stored by TCRdb with only in-frame sequences that have V and J called. A share of the clones is absent; for the studies checked, an unresolved V gene accounts for under half, and the remainder has no known explanation. Here the sample has around 160,000 clones; over 70% occur a single time. Of the sample, around 3.7% falls within the top ten clones. Sequenced input: PBMCs or T cells enriched from blood (not recorded which). Source of these receptors: an older woman who had recovered from COVID-19.

J is TRBJ2-5 and V is TRBV2; the match to TRBD2 covers 7 bases. The V and J ends lost 4 bases and 5 bases, in that order; junction bases with no gene match: 4. Germline V lookup: CDR1 SNHLY, CDR2 FYNNEI. This CDR3 has 13 residues. The CDR3 nucleotides read TGTGCCAGCAGTGCCAGCGGGGTTGAGACCCAGTACTTC. Translation: CASSASGVETQYF.

The chain couples TRBV6-6 to TRBJ2-6, with 8 bases identical to TRBD1. The CDR3 spans 15 residues. The ends lost 8 bases at V and 12 bases at J; junction bases unmatched: 15. Germline loops: CDR1 MNHNY, CDR2 SVGAGI (reference sequence). CDR3 sequence: CASGIYSAGGFVLTF. CDR3 nucleotide sequence: TGTGCCAGCGGGATTTATTCGGCAGGGGGCTTCGTCCTGACTTTC.

The V gene is TRBV19, the J gene TRBJ1-2, with TRBD1 matching 8 bases. CDR3 length equals 14 residues. V shed 6 bases and J 7 bases; nucleotides not matched to a gene: 10. CDR1 and CDR2 from the germline V gene are LNHDA and SQIVND (reference sequence). The CDR3 region is CASSPGGAKFGYTF. In DNA form, the CDR3 reads TGTGCCAGTAGCCCAGGGGGCGCGAAGTTTGGCTACACCTTC.

The chain is built from TRBV5-1 and TRBJ1-5; D uncertain. The CDR3 is 15 amino acids. The germline V gene has CDR1 SGHRS and CDR2 YFSETQ. The V and J ends lost 4 bases and 0 bases respectively, with 11 bases between them. The CDR3 here is CASSVDGFSNQPQHF. The CDR3 bases are TGCGCCAGCAGCGTGGACGGTTTTAGCAATCAGCCCCAGCATTTT.

In the case of this clone: This sample also contains other DNA sequences that code for the same CDR3. This chain uses TRBV13 with TRBJ1-1; TRBD1 might be the D (6 bases). V was trimmed by 2 bases and J by 2 bases, leaving 9 bases between them. Germline CDR1 reads PRHDT; CDR2 reads FYEKMQ (reference sequence). The CDR3 covers 14 residues. The CDR3, as DNA: TGTGCCAGCAGCTTACAGGGGATAAACACTGAAGCTTTCTTT. Amino acid sequence: CASSLQGINTEAFF.

The chain couples TRBV4-1 to TRBJ2-3; 9 bases are shared with TRBD2. Germline CDR1 and CDR2: MGHRA and YSYEKL. CDR3 length equals 16 residues. After removal of 1 base from V and 4 bases from J, the junction contained 6 bases not matched to a gene. The DNA for the CDR3 is TGCGCCAGCAGCCAAGCGGGCGGGGGGGCATCAGATACGCAGTATTTT. It translates to CASSQAGGGASDTQYF.

The chain combines TRBV24-1 with TRBJ1-2; D may be TRBD1 (5 bases). Trimming removed 6 bases at V and 4 bases at J, with 8 bases between. The CDR3 sequence is 12 residues long. Germline CDR1 and CDR2: KGHDR and SFDVKD. The CDR3, as DNA: TGTGCCACCAGTCAGGGCGCCTATGGCTACACCTTC. It encodes CATSQGAYGYTF.

This clone was recorded a few times. The genes are TRBV6-5 and TRBJ2-2, with a tentative D call TRBD2 (6 bases). CDR1 is MNHEY, CDR2 SVGAGI, per germline. The V gene lost 8 bases and the J gene lost 6 bases, with 10 bases spanning the gap. The CDR3 covers 12 residues. CDR3 nucleotides: TGTGCCAGCCGGGGGATCGCCGGGGAGCTGTTTTTT. Translating gives CASRGIAGELFF.

The gene calls are TRBV7-8 and TRBJ2-7, with a possible D match to TRBD1 (6 bases). The germline V and J ends were trimmed by 5 bases and 7 bases, with 21 bases remaining between them. This CDR3 contains 15 residues. Germline CDR1 SGHVS, CDR2 FQNEAQ. This chain's CDR3 is CASSALGAASREQYF. CDR3 coding DNA: TGTGCCAGCAGCGCCCTGGGGGCGGCCTCTAGAGAGCAGTACTTC.

This chain links TRBV30 with TRBJ2-7; the match to TRBD1 covers 7 bases. The CDR3 is 14 residues long. Germline V lookup: CDR1 GTSNPN, CDR2 SVGIG (reference sequence). V dropped 3 bases and J dropped 6; count of bases not matched to a gene: 11. The CDR3 sequence: CAWRATGAVREQYF. The CDR3 region has the DNA TGTGCCTGGAGGGCAACAGGGGCGGTTCGCGAGCAGTACTTC.

Concerning this clone: One junction end disagrees with the germline gene, perhaps due to a read error. The chain is built from TRBV20-1 and TRBJ1-2; 9 positions agree with TRBD1. From germline, CDR1 is DFQATT and CDR2 SNEGSKA (reference sequence). The CDR3 length is 11 residues. The CDR3 DNA reads as TGCAGTGTTAGACAGGGGGATGGCTACACCTTC. This translates into CSVRQGDGYTF.

J is TRBJ2-7 and V is TRBV9, with TRBD1 identical over 7 bases. With V trimmed by 3 bases and J by 2 bases, 8 bases remained unmatched. The CDR3 has 15 residues. Germline lookup yields CDR1 SGDLS and CDR2 YYNGEE. Written as DNA, the CDR3 is TGTGCCAGCAGCGAGGCCCCCGGGACAGCCTACGAGCAGTACTTC. Protein product: CASSEAPGTAYEQYF.

This clone was seen a handful of times. The chain combines TRBV19 with TRBJ1-2, with TRBD1 matching 10 bases. Trimming at V came to 6 bases and at J to 7 bases, leaving 14 bases not matched to a gene. The germline gives CDR1 LNHDA, CDR2 SQIVND (reference sequence). The CDR3 totals 16 residues. The CDR3 reads CASRKTSDRGNGGYTF. As DNA, the CDR3 is TGTGCCAGTAGGAAGACTTCGGACAGGGGGAATGGTGGCTACACCTTC.

This clone was recorded once. The chain combines TRBV20-1 with TRBJ1-2; the D gene is possibly TRBD1 (5 bases). The CDR3 is 13 residues long. Trimming pared 5 bases from V and 4 bases from J, leaving 14 bases between. Germline V gene sequence: CDR1 DFQATT, CDR2 SNEGSKA (reference sequence). The CDR3 is CSARDRGVYGYTF. The CDR3 nucleotides read TGCAGTGCTCGTGATAGGGGCGTCTATGGCTACACCTTC.

This chain joins TRBV2 and TRBJ2-3, with 9 bases fitting TRBD2. Per the germline V gene, CDR1 is SNHLY and CDR2 is FYNNEI. The CDR3 is made up of 15 amino acids. V dropped 7 bases and J dropped 2; count of bases not matched to a gene: 7. The CDR3 nucleotides read TGTGCCAGCACTGTGGAGCGGGGGGCCACAGATACGCAGTATTTT. Residues: CASTVERGATDTQYF.

The chain links TRBV6-4 to TRBJ1-1; 8 nucleotides agree with TRBD1. CDR1 MRHNA and CDR2 SNTAGT come from the germline V gene. The CDR3 extends over 14 amino acids. Trimming at V came to 5 bases and at J to 3 bases, leaving 5 bases not matched to a gene. CDR3 amino acids: CASSKKQGDTEAFF. In DNA form, the CDR3 reads TGTGCCAGCAGTAAGAAACAGGGGGACACTGAAGCTTTCTTT.

The V gene is TRBV27, the J gene TRBJ1-2, with 7 bases aligning to TRBD1. This CDR3 has 12 residues. From germline, CDR1 is MNHEY and CDR2 SMNVEV (reference sequence). V shed 7 bases and J 7 bases; nucleotides not matched to a gene: 6. The DNA for the CDR3 is TGTGCCAGCAAACAGGGGAGTTTTGGCTACACCTTC. It yields the protein CASKQGSFGYTF.

The chain links TRBV3-1 (or the pseudogene TRBV3-2) to TRBJ2-5; unclear D gene. CDR1 LGHDT and CDR2 YNNKEL come from the germline V gene (reference sequence). The CDR3 is made up of 13 amino acids. The V and J ends lost 6 bases and 3 bases respectively, with 11 bases between them. As DNA, the CDR3 is TGTGCCAGCAGATTCCGACTGAAAGAGACCCAGTACTTC. Protein: CASRFRLKETQYF.

The V and J genes are TRBV27 and TRBJ2-5; 12 nucleotides match TRBD2. The CDR3 has 17 amino acids. The germline V gene encodes CDR1 MNHEY and CDR2 SMNVEV (reference sequence). Trimming removed 3 bases from V and 5 bases from J; junction bases left unmatched: 10. The CDR3 DNA sequence: TGTGCCAGCAGTTTGATGGGGGCTAGCGGGGGGGCCGAGACCCAGTACTTC. The encoded protein is CASSLMGASGGAETQYF.

DNA for the CDR3: TGCGCCAGCAGCTTAGGGGGGGTCCAAGAGACCCAGTACTTC. It codes for CASSLGGVQETQYF. V is TRBV5-1 and J is TRBJ2-5, with D tentatively TRBD2 (7 bases). The CDR3 spans 14 residues. Germline CDR1 is SGHRS and CDR2 is YFSETQ. V gave up 2 bases and J gave up 1 base, with 9 bases separating them.

This chain connects TRBV5-5 to TRBJ1-4, with D tentatively TRBD1 (6 bases). This CDR3 contains 14 residues. Germline lookup yields CDR1 SGHKS and CDR2 YYEKEE (reference sequence). Trimming took off 4 bases at V and 4 bases at J, with 11 bases between the two ends. The CDR3 DNA reads TGTGCCAGCAGCGCAGGGGCCTTTAATGAAAAACTGTTTTTT. Encoded protein: CASSAGAFNEKLFF.

V gene TRBV5-4 combines with J gene TRBJ1-1; 7 bases agree with TRBD1. V gave up 3 bases and J gave up 7 bases; unmatched junction bases: 6. The CDR3 is made up of 13 amino acids. CDR1 is SGHNT and CDR2 is YYREEE in the germline V gene (reference sequence). CDR3 nucleotides: TGTGCCAGCAGCTGGGACAGATCTTTTGAAGCTTTCTTT. This sequence encodes CASSWDRSFEAFF.

In its sample, this clone was seen many times. This sequence joins TRBV15 and TRBJ1-1; D remains unclear. The CDR3 consists of 15 residues. V gave up 3 bases and J gave up 1 base, with 12 bases separating them. Germline CDR1 and CDR2: LNHNV and YYDKDF (reference sequence). The CDR3 loop is CATSRESGGNTEAFF. CDR3 nucleotide sequence: TGTGCCACCAGCAGGGAGAGCGGCGGGAACACTGAAGCTTTCTTT.

This chain joins TRBV5-1 and TRBJ1-1; D possibly corresponds to TRBD1 (5 bases). CDR3 size: 17 residues. The germline CDR1 and CDR2 sequences are SGHRS and YFSETQ. Trimming shortened V by 0 bases and J by 2 bases, and 17 bases separated the two germline ends. DNA for the CDR3: TGCGCCAGCAGCTTGGCCGGGACCGGGGGAGGTAACACTGAAGCTTTCTTT. It encodes CASSLAGTGGGNTEAFF. Full variable domain (outside the CDR3, taken from reference TRBV5-1 and TRBJ1-1): KAGVTQTPRYLIKTRGQQVTLSCSPISGHRSVSWYQQTPGQGLQFLFEYFSETQRNKGNFPGRFSGRQFSNSRSEMNVSTLELGDSALYLCASSLAGTGGGNTEAFFGQGTRLTVV.

This rearrangement joins TRBV3-1 (or the pseudogene TRBV3-2) to TRBJ1-2; D ambiguous. This CDR3 region has 13 residues. CDR1 and CDR2 (germline): LGHDT, YNNKEL (reference sequence). V was clipped by 1 base and J by 5 bases, with 8 bases between them. DNA of the CDR3: TGTGCCAGCAGCCAAGGGTACTTATATGGCTACACCTTC. It yields the protein CASSQGYLYGYTF.

V is TRBV5-1 and J is TRBJ1-1; D gene uncertain. Germline V gene data show CDR1 as SGHRS and CDR2 as YFSETQ. The CDR3 consists of 13 residues. Trimming removed 0 bases at V and 4 bases at J, with 7 bases between. The chain's CDR3 is CASSLGVSTEAFF. The CDR3 bases are TGCGCCAGCAGCTTGGGTGTATCCACTGAAGCTTTCTTT. The full variable domain, with the rest looked up from reference TRBV5-1 and TRBJ1-1, is KAGVTQTPRYLIKTRGQQVTLSCSPISGHRSVSWYQQTPGQGLQFLFEYFSETQRNKGNFPGRFSGRQFSNSRSEMNVSTLELGDSALYLCASSLGVSTEAFFGQGTRLTVV.

This chain links TRBV3-1 (or the pseudogene TRBV3-2) with TRBJ1-4; D ambiguous. Germline V CDR1 and CDR2: LGHDT, YNNKEL (reference sequence). V was cut by 0 bases and J by 5 bases, with 4 bases left in between. The CDR3 totals 13 residues. For the CDR3, the DNA is TGTGCCAGCAGCCAAGACAGGAATGAAAAACTGTTTTTT. It codes for CASSQDRNEKLFF.